This TCR beta chain was captured in a study of PD-1 blockade in classical Hodgkin lymphoma (dated by TCRdb to 2019 to 2021). Regarding the research as a whole: Nivolumab dosing was 3 mg/kg intravenously every 2 weeks, continuing until either disease progression or unacceptable toxicity. A peripheral blood immune signature of response to PD-1 blockade in classical Hodgkin lymphoma was defined using TCR beta sequencing and CyTOF.

A remark on this clone: The antigen it binds to is not known. Base quality data are lacking; no much larger clone is found one base away.

The time point label on this specimen signifies: cycle 1 day 1 (C1D1), immediately before nivolumab initiation. Relapse after autologous stem cell transplantation had occurred in all trial patients, and cohorts A, B and C were distinguished by prior brentuximab vedotin exposure. A total of fewer than 70 patients with relapsed/refractory classical Hodgkin lymphoma made up the trial cohort, and each patient's best overall response was complete response, partial response or progressive disease. In the multi-cohort phase II CheckMate 205 trial, trial patients received single-agent nivolumab. An independent review committee assessed best overall response by applying the 2007 International Working Group response criteria. Trial PBMCs were collected immediately before nivolumab initiation (C1D1) and during therapy at cycle 2 day 1 and cycle 4 day 1. Peripheral blood was collected in 8 mL Vacutainer Cell Preparation Tubes, from which PBMCs were isolated by centrifugation and then cryopreserved.

Genomic DNA was isolated using the Qiagen DNeasy kit from unsorted PBMCs as well as from negatively selected CD4+ and CD8+ fractions. Amplification of TCR beta CDR3 regions was done by immunoSEQ multiplex PCR with primers that anneal to V and J segments. A synthetic immune receptor repertoire was used to minimize amplification bias, and remaining bias was computationally removed after sequencing. In the paper's pipeline: Repertoire diversity was quantified as the Shannon entropy index using custom Python scripts. Unsorted, CD4+ and CD8+ repertoires were analyzed separately, except for combined analyses in which CD4+ and CD8+ sequences were merged in silico. Clonal expansion was defined as a frequency increase of at least 2-fold after treatment compared with C1D1, and clones undetected at baseline were assigned a pseudocount of 0.5. Clones with 0 or 1 copy at C1D1 were classified as singleton clones, and clones with 2 or more copies were classified as non-singleton clones. Clones expanded in unsorted samples were assigned a CD4+, CD8+ or unknown annotation through matching of protein sequences in sorted samples from the same patient. Diversity changes from C1D1 to C4D1 were tested in paired samples using Wilcoxon tests. The table comes from immuneACCESS by way of TCRdb, which keeps in-frame sequences with V and J called. Part of the clones is missing from these tables; in studies checked, under half for an unresolved V gene and the rest for unknown reasons. That table gives V, J and clone size, and the DNA gave D and trimming. This sample holds fewer than 100,000 clones; 75% to 90% were observed only once. Jointly, the top ten make up under 25% of the sample.

Results the study describes overall, beyond this receptor: Diversity was lower in patients who began nivolumab less than 1 year after ASCT, so these patients were left out of later analyses to avoid confounding by immune reconstitution. The study was limited to a single clinical trial cohort, and causes of repertoire differences, possibly disease activity or prior therapy, remained undefined. Newly diagnosed patients were reported to have lower baseline TCR diversity than healthy donors, and relapsed/refractory patients were reported to have lower baseline TCR diversity still. Trial patients with a complete response had baseline diversity similar to that of newly diagnosed patients, while partial responders and progressors had significantly lower diversity. CD4+ but not CD8+ TCR diversity rose significantly by C4D1 (p=0.0027 vs p=0.16), most apparent in complete responders (p=0.02).

The CDR3, from cysteine to phenylalanine, totals 15 residues. The DNA shown is the 45-base CDR3, in frame from base 1. Looking up the germline V gene (reference sequence) yields CDR1 MNHNY and CDR2 SVGAGI. V is clipped by 5 bases and J by 0 bases, and the sequence between their germline boundaries is 10 bases long. This chain joins TRBV6-6 to TRBJ1-4; perhaps TRBD1 is the D gene, with 6 bases matching. The receptor was isolated from a human donor with classical Hodgkin lymphoma. Material: peripheral blood mononuclear cells (PBMCs), obtained at baseline. The DNA is as follows: TGTGCCAGCAGTAGGGGGAAAACAACTAATGAAAAACTGTTTTTT. This codes for CASSRGKTTNEKLFF.